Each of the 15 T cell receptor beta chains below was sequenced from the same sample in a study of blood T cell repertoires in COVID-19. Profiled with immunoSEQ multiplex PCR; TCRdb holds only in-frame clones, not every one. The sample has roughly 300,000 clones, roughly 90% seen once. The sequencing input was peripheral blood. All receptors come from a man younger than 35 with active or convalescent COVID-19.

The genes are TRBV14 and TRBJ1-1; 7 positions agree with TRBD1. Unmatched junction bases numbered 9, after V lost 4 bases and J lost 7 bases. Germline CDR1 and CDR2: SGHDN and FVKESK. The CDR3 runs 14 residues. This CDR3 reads CASSRYARDSEAFF. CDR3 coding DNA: TGTGCCAGCAGCCGATATGCCCGGGACAGTGAAGCTTTCTTT.

CDR3 amino acids: CASSQWDRANYGYTF. CDR3 DNA sequence: TGCGCCAGCAGCCAATGGGACAGAGCTAACTATGGCTACACCTTC. The chain combines TRBV4-3 with TRBJ1-2; 7 bases agree with TRBD1. This CDR3 has 15 amino acids. Germline-derived CDR1 and CDR2 are LGHNA and YSLEER. Trimming cost V 2 bases and J 0 bases; bases outside gene matches: 3.

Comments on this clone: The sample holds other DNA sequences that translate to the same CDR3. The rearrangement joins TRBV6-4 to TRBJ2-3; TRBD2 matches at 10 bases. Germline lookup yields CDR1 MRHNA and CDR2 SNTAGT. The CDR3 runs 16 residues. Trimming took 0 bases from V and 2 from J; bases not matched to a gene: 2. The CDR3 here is CASSDSSGGATDTQYF. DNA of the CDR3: TGTGCCAGCAGTGACTCGAGCGGGGGGGCCACAGATACGCAGTATTTT.

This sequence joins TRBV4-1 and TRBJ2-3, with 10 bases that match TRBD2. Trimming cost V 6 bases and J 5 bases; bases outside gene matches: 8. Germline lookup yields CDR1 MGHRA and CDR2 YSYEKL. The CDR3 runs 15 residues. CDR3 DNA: TGCGCCAGCAGGGGCAGCGGGGGGGCTGGAGATACGCAGTATTTT. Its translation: CASRGSGGAGDTQYF.

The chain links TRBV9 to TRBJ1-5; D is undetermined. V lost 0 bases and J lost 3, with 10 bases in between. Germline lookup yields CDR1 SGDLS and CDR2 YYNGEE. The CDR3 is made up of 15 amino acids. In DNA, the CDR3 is TGTGCCAGCAGCGTAGATGGGCAGAACAATCAGCCCCAGCATTTT. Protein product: CASSVDGQNNQPQHF.

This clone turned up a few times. The CDR3 DNA follows: TGCGCCAGCAGCCAAGAGTCCAGGGGCGGTCAGCCCCAGCATTTT. Its translation: CASSQESRGGQPQHF. The rearrangement joins TRBV4-1 to TRBJ1-5, with D perhaps TRBD1 (6 bases). CDR3 length equals 15 residues. The V end lost 0 bases, the J end lost 6 bases, and 12 bases lay between the germline ends. The germline gives CDR1 MGHRA, CDR2 YSYEKL.

The CDR3 nucleotides read TGCGCCAGCAGCCAAGACACAGGGGTAAATTCAGGATACACTGAAGCTTTCTTT. It codes for CASSQDTGVNSGYTEAFF. V is TRBV4-3 and J is TRBJ1-1; 7 bases map to TRBD1. V lost 0 bases to trimming and J lost 3 bases; unmatched junction nucleotides: 13. The CDR3 is made up of 18 amino acids. CDR1 LGHNA and CDR2 YSLEER come from the germline V gene.

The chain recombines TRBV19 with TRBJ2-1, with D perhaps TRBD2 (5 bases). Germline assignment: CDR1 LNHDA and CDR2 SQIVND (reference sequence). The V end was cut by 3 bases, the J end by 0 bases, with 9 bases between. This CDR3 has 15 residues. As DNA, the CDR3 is TGTGCCAGTAGTATGGGAACTAGCTCCTACAATGAGCAGTTCTTC. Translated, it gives CASSMGTSSYNEQFF. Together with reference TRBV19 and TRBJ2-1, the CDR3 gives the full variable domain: DGGITQSPKYLFRKEGQNVTLSCEQNLNHDAMYWYRQDPGQGLRLIYYSQIVNDFQKGDIAEGYSVSREKKESFPLTVTSAQKNPTAFYLCASSMGTSSYNEQFFGPGTRLTVL.

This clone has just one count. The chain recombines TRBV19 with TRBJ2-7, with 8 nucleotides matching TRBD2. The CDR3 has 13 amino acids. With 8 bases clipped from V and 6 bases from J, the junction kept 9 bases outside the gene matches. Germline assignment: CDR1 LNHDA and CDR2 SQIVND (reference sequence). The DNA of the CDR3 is TGTGCCAGTGGATCCGGGGGGGGATTCGAGCAGTACTTC. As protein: CASGSGGGFEQYF.

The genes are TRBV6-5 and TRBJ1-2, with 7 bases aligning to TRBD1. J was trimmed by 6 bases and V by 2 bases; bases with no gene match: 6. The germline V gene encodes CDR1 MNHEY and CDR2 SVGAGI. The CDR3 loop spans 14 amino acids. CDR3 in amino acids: CASSYGQGVDGYTF. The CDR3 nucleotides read TGTGCCAGCAGTTACGGGCAGGGGGTTGATGGCTACACCTTC.

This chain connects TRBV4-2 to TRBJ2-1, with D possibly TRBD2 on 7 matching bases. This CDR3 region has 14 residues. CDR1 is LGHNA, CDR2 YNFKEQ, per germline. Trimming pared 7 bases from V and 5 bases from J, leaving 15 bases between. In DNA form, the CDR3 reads TGTGCCAGCAAACACGGGGGGCCTGACAATGAGCAGTTCTTC. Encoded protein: CASKHGGPDNEQFF.

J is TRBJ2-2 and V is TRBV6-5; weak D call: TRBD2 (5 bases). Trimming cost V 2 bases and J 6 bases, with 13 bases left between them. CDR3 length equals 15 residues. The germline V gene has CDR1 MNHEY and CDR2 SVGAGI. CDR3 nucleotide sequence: TGTGCCAGCAGTTACGGGTCGGGAATGGCCGGGGAGCTGTTTTTT. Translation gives CASSYGSGMAGELFF.

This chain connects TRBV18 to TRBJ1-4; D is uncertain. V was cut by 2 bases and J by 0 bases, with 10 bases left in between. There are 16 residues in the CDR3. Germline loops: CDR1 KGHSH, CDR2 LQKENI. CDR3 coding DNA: TGTGCCAGCTCACCAAGGCAGGATGCAACTAATGAAAAACTGTTTTTT. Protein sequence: CASSPRQDATNEKLFF. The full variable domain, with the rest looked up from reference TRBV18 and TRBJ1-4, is NAGVMQNPRHLVRRRGQEARLRCSPMKGHSHVYWYRQLPEEGLKFMVYLQKENIIDESGMPKERFSAEFPKEGPSILRIQQVVRGDSAAYFCASSPRQDATNEKLFFGSGTQLSVL.

The CDR3 DNA is TGTGCCAGCAGGGACCCTGACAGGGGACCTAGCACAGATACGCAGTATTTT. The encoded protein is CASRDPDRGPSTDTQYF. The gene calls are TRBV25-1 and TRBJ2-3, with 8 bases aligning to TRBD1. The CDR3 length is 17 residues. The trim removed 6 bases at V and 0 bases at J, leaving 11 bases unmatched. The germline V gene encodes CDR1 MGHDK and CDR2 SYGVNS.

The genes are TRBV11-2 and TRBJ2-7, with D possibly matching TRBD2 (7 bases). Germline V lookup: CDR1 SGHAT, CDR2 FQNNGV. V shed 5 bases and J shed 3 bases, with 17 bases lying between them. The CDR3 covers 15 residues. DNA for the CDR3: TGTGCCAGCAGCCAAGTACGGGGGGCCAACTACGAGCAGTACTTC. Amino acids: CASSQVRGANYEQYF.